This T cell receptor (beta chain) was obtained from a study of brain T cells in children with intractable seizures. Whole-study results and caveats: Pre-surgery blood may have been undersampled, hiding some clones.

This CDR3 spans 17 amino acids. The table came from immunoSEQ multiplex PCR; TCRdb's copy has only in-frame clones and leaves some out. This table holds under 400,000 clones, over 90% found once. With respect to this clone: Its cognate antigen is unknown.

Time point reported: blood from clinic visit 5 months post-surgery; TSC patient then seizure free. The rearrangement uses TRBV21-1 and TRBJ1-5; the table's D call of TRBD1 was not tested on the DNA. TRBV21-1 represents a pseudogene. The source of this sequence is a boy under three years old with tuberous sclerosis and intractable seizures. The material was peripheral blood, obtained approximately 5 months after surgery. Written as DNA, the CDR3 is TGTGCCAGCAGGAAAACAGAACAGGTCGGAAGCAATCAGCCCCAGCATTTT. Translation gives CASRKTEQVGSNQPQHF.